The clone carrying this T cell receptor beta chain was detected ten times or more. The target antigen is unknown. This CDR3 region has 16 residues. V was clipped by 0 bases and J by 0 bases, with 8 bases between them. Per the germline V gene, CDR1 is SEHNR and CDR2 is FQNEAQ (reference sequence). TCRdb passed the RT-PCR reads through MiXCR, listing each CDR3 protein once. The sample gives about 650,000 distinct CDR3 sequences, roughly 15% of which show up once; approximately 7.6% is in the top ten. This specimen comes from a study of response to subunit inactivated influenza vaccine. Study-wide points: Each seasonal influenza vaccination, the authors suggested, recruits few new T cells.

The chain joins TRBV7-9 to TRBJ1-4; no reliable D call. The material sequenced was PBMCs from blood, taken around 15 days before vaccination. The sequence came from a man aged 50 or older who received an inactivated influenza vaccine. CDR3 sequence (DNA): TGTGCCAGCAGCTTAGCGAACAATCCAACTAATGAAAAACTGTTTTTT. The encoded protein is CASSLANNPTNEKLFF.